The TCR beta chain described here comes from a study of T-cell reconstitution after alpha-beta-depleted transplantation in children. The CDR3 runs to 17 residues. V shed 5 bases, J shed 6 bases, and the junction held 19 bases outside the gene matches. The V gene's germline CDR1 is DFQATT and CDR2 SNEGSKA (reference sequence). Construction of the TCRbeta library involved unique molecular identifiers. MiXCR, run by TCRdb on the PCR reads, gives a single entry per CDR3 protein. Here the sample spans approximately 240,000 distinct CDR3 sequences, roughly 10% being singletons. This chain joins TRBV20-1 and TRBJ1-1, with 9 bases aligning to TRBD1. The TCR was taken from a human donor who donated a stem cell graft to a child with acute lymphoblastic leukemia. This material consisted of PBMCs from the stem cell graft donor, taken from the stem cell graft. For the CDR3, the DNA is TGCAGTGCTGTTCCAGCGACAGGGGGATTCTCCAGGGCTGAAGCTTTCTTT. This codes for CSAVPATGGFSRAEAFF.